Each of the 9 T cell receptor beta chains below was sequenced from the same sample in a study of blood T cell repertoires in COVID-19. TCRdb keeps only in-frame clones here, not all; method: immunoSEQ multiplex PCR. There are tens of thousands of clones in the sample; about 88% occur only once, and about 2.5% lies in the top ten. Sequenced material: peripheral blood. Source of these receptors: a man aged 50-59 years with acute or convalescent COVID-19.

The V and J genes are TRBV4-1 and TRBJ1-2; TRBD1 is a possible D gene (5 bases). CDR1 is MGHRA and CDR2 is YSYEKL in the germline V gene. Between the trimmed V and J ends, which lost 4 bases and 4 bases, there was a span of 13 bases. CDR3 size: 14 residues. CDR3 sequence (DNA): TGCGCCAGCAGCCTTTTTTTACAGGCCTATGGCTACACCTTC. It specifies CASSLFLQAYGYTF.

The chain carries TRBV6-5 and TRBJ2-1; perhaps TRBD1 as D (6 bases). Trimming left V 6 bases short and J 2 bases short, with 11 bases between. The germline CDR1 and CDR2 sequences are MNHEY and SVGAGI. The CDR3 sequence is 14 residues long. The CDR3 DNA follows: TGTGCCAGCAGGCGTGGGGGCCCCTACAATGAGCAGTTCTTC. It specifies CASRRGGPYNEQFF.

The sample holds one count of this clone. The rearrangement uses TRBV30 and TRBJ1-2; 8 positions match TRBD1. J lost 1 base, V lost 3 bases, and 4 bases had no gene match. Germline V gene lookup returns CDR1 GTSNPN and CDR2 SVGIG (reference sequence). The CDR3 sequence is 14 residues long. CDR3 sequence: CAWRRDRSNYGYTF. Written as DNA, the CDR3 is TGTGCCTGGAGACGGGACAGGAGTAACTATGGCTACACCTTC.

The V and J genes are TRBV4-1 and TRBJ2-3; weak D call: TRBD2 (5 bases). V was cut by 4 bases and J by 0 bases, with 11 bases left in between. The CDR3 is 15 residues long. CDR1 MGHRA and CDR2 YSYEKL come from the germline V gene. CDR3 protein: CASSPSLYSTDTQYF. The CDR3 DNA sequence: TGCGCCAGCAGCCCTAGCCTTTATAGCACAGATACGCAGTATTTT.

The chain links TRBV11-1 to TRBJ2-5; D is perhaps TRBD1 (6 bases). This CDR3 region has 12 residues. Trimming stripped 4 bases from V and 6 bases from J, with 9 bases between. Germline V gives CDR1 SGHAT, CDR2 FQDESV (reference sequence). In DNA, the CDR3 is TGTGCCAGCAGCTCTGACAGGCAGACCCAGTACTTC. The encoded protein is CASSSDRQTQYF.

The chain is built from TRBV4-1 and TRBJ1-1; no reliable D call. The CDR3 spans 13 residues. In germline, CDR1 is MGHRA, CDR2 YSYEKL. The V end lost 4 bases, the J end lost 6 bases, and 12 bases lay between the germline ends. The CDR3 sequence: CASSPGVKPEAFF. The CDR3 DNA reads TGCGCCAGCAGCCCCGGGGTCAAGCCTGAAGCTTTCTTT.

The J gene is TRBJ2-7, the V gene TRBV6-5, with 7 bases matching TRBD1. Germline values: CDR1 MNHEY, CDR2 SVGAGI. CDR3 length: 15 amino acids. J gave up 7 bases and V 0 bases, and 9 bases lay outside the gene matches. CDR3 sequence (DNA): TGTGCCAGCAGTTACTCAACAGGGGCTACGGGAGAGCAGTACTTC. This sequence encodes CASSYSTGATGEQYF.

CDR3 sequence reads: CASSINVNSNNQPQHF. For the CDR3, the DNA is TGTGCCAGTAGTATAAATGTTAACAGCAACAATCAGCCCCAGCATTTT. The chain has TRBV19 and TRBJ1-5; D uncertain. The CDR3 totals 16 residues. Between the trimmed V and J ends, which lost 2 bases and 3 bases, there was a span of 14 bases. Germline V gene lookup returns CDR1 LNHDA and CDR2 SQIVND (reference sequence).

DNA of the CDR3: TGTGCCATCACCGTGTTGTCATCTAGCGGGAGTAACGAGCAGTACTTC. This translates into CAITVLSSSGSNEQYF. The chain employs TRBV10-3 and TRBJ2-7; 10 bases agree with TRBD2. The CDR3 spans 16 residues. Germline loops: CDR1 ENHRY, CDR2 SYGVKD. The V gene end was trimmed by 7 bases and the J gene end by 5 bases; junction bases not matched to a gene: 14.